Presented here are 17 T cell receptor beta chains from one specimen sequenced in a study of T-cell reconstitution after alpha-beta-depleted transplantation in children. The authors prepared the TCRbeta library with unique molecular identifiers. In TCRdb, the PCR reads were re-called with MiXCR into one record per CDR3 protein. The sample lists about 280,000 distinct CDR3 sequences; approximately 10% were seen once. This sample comprised peripheral blood, obtained 180 days after TCRalphabeta/CD19-depleted stem cell transplant. The receptors were sampled from a male patient between 2 and 10 years old who had a stem cell transplant for chronic granulomatous disease, so the T cells may come from the graft donor.

This clonotype was observed at least ten times. This rearrangement joins TRBV18 to TRBJ2-7; D gene ambiguous. Germline-derived CDR1 and CDR2 are KGHSH and LQKENI. There are 13 residues in the CDR3. V lost 3 bases and J lost 3, with 9 bases in between. The CDR3 nucleotides are TGTGCCAGCTCACCCAATTTACACTACGAGCAGTACTTC. This gives the protein CASSPNLHYEQYF.

This clonotype was seen at least ten times. The V call is TRBV13, the J call TRBJ2-1; D perhaps matches TRBD2 (6 bases). V lost 1 base and J lost 4, with 14 bases in between. This CDR3 region has 16 residues. The germline gives CDR1 PRHDT, CDR2 FYEKMQ (reference sequence). The CDR3 spells CASSLVLAVRYNEQFF. CDR3 nucleotides: TGTGCCAGCAGCTTAGTGTTAGCGGTAAGATACAATGAGCAGTTCTTC.

Many counts were recorded for this clonotype. The V gene is TRBV7-9, the J gene TRBJ2-5; D gene unclear. The CDR3 sequence is 13 residues long. Trimming shortened V by 3 bases and J by 10 bases, and 15 bases separated the two germline ends. The germline gives CDR1 SEHNR, CDR2 FQNEAQ (reference sequence). DNA of the CDR3: TGTGCCAGCAGCTTGGACCCCACAAGGGACCAGTACTTC. Protein product: CASSLDPTRDQYF.

This clonotype was seen a few times. The chain carries TRBV14 and TRBJ2-7; 11 bases line up with TRBD1. The germline V gene encodes CDR1 SGHDN and CDR2 FVKESK. This CDR3 is built from 15 residues. V trimming: 3 bases; J trimming: 2 bases; junction bases outside the gene matches: 3. The CDR3 protein is CASSQTDRGPYEQYF. CDR3 DNA: TGTGCCAGCAGCCAGACGGACAGGGGGCCCTACGAGCAGTACTTC.

This clonotype was detected many times. The V and J genes are TRBV5-1 and TRBJ1-2; D remains ambiguous. Trimming shortened V by 0 bases and J by 2 bases, and 14 bases separated the two germline ends. The CDR3 length is 16 residues. Germline values: CDR1 SGHRS, CDR2 YFSETQ. DNA for the CDR3: TGCGCCAGCAGCTTGGGGATCTCCCGGGTCAACTATGGCTACACCTTC. This gives the protein CASSLGISRVNYGYTF.

This clonotype showed up many times. The chain carries TRBV15 and TRBJ2-3, with 9 positions matching TRBD2. Germline V CDR1 and CDR2: LNHNV, YYDKDF (reference sequence). V lost 3 bases, J lost 2 bases, and 6 bases stayed unmatched. The CDR3 runs to 16 residues. The CDR3 DNA follows: TGTGCCACCAGCAGGAACAGACTAGCGGCCACAGATACGCAGTATTTT. Translation: CATSRNRLAATDTQYF. Complete variable domain (other parts from reference TRBV15 and TRBJ2-3): DAMVIQNPRYQVTQFGKPVTLSCSQTLNHNVMYWYQQKSSQAPKLLFHYYDKDFNNEADTPDNFQSRRPNTSFCFLDIRSPGLGDTAMYLCATSRNRLAATDTQYFGPGTRLTVL.

Regarding this clonotype: With a much larger clone just one base away, this may be a read error. This sequence joins TRBV27 and TRBJ1-2; TRBD1 matches 7 bases. The CDR3 contains 13 residues. The germline V gene encodes CDR1 MNHEY and CDR2 SMNVEV (reference sequence). V shed 7 bases, J shed 3 bases, and the junction held 5 bases outside the gene matches. The CDR3 region is CASIFDRDYGYTF. The DNA for the CDR3 is TGTGCCAGCATTTTCGACAGGGACTATGGCTACACCTTC.

The chain carries TRBV11-2 and TRBJ2-7; D could derive from TRBD1 or TRBD2 (5 bases each). From germline, CDR1 is SGHAT and CDR2 FQNNGV. The CDR3 is 14 residues long. Trimming left V 2 bases short and J 4 bases short, with 12 bases between. CDR3: CASSLRGPLYEQYF. In nucleotides, the CDR3 is TGTGCCAGCAGCTTACGGGGCCCACTATACGAGCAGTACTTC.

This clonotype showed up many times. The chain combines TRBV24-1 with TRBJ1-1; possible D gene TRBD1, 5 bases. The CDR3 is 18 amino acids. The ends were cut back, 2 bases at V and 2 bases at J, with 20 bases in the middle. Germline V CDR1 and CDR2: KGHDR, SFDVKD. The CDR3 loop reads CATSDSKGMRLGNTEAFF. The CDR3 DNA reads as TGTGCCACCAGTGATTCGAAGGGGATGAGGCTCGGAAACACTGAAGCTTTCTTT.

This clonotype has a count of ten or more. The chain has TRBV7-9 and TRBJ2-5, with 8 bases matching TRBD1. This CDR3 is built from 14 residues. V lost 5 bases and J lost 5; bases outside the gene matches: 7. Germline CDR1 SEHNR, CDR2 FQNEAQ (reference sequence). CDR3 sequence reads: CASSLPDRGETQYF. CDR3 in DNA: TGTGCCAGCAGCCTCCCCGACAGGGGTGAGACCCAGTACTTC.

This clonotype was observed at least ten times. CDR3 protein: CASSQEITLSSGNTIYF. The CDR3 DNA reads TGCGCCAGCAGCCAAGAGATTACCCTTAGCTCTGGAAACACCATATATTTT. This chain joins TRBV4-3 and TRBJ1-3; D gene unclear. This CDR3 is 17 amino acids long. Trimming took 0 bases from V and 0 from J, leaving 12 bases between them. In germline, CDR1 is LGHNA, CDR2 YSLEER.

Worth noting for this clonotype: This may stem from a read error, because a much larger clone lies one nucleotide away. The V call is TRBV6-5, the J call TRBJ1-6; a possible D gene is TRBD1 (6 bases). CDR1 and CDR2 from the germline V gene are MNHEY and SVGAGI. The CDR3 length is 17 residues. The CDR3 is CARSYRVESSYNSPLHF. CDR3 DNA: TGTGCCAGAAGTTACAGGGTGGAAAGCTCCTATAATTCACCCCTCCACTTT.

For this clonotype: A much larger clone lies a single base off, so this may be a read error. The rearrangement links TRBV6-5 to TRBJ2-1; the D gene could be TRBD1 or TRBD2 (5 bases each). CDR1 is MNHEY, CDR2 SVGAGI, per germline. The CDR3 runs to 13 residues. The CDR3 loop is CAISYRDPGTQFF. The CDR3 coding sequence is TGTGCCATCAGTTACCGGGACCCCGGCACGCAGTTCTTC.

This clonotype was detected ten times or more. The chain couples TRBV12-3 or TRBV12-4 to TRBJ1-2; 8 nucleotides align to TRBD1. This CDR3 comprises 12 residues. J gave up 7 bases and V 5 bases, and 3 bases lay outside the gene matches. The DNA of the CDR3 is TGTGCCAGCAGTAGGACAGGGATTGGCTACACCTTC. Amino acids: CASSRTGIGYTF.

This clonotype was detected many times. The rearrangement uses TRBV7-2 and TRBJ2-5; TRBD2 aligns across 11 bases. The CDR3 runs 17 residues. The V segment lost 5 bases and the J segment 3 bases; nucleotides outside the gene matches: 11. The germline V gene encodes CDR1 SGHTA and CDR2 FQGNSA. CDR3 amino acids: CASSTTVSGGVEETQYF. DNA of the CDR3: TGTGCCAGCAGCACTACGGTTAGCGGGGGGGTTGAAGAGACCCAGTACTTC.

V usage is TRBV19 and J usage is TRBJ2-2; 7 bases fit TRBD1. This CDR3 has 13 residues. After removal of 4 bases from V and 7 bases from J, the junction contained 3 bases not matched to a gene. From germline, CDR1 is LNHDA and CDR2 SQIVND (reference sequence). The CDR3 is CASSTTGHGELFF. The CDR3 coding sequence is TGTGCCAGTAGTACGACAGGGCACGGGGAGCTGTTTTTT.

This clonotype came up many times. This rearrangement joins TRBV7-3 to TRBJ1-1; no definite D call. The CDR3 is made up of 15 amino acids. Germline V CDR1 and CDR2: SGHTA, FQGTGA. With 6 bases removed from V and 0 bases from J, the gap between germline ends came to 14 bases. This CDR3 is CASRVDGLLNTEAFF. The CDR3 region has the DNA TGTGCCAGCAGAGTAGACGGGTTGTTGAACACTGAAGCTTTCTTT.